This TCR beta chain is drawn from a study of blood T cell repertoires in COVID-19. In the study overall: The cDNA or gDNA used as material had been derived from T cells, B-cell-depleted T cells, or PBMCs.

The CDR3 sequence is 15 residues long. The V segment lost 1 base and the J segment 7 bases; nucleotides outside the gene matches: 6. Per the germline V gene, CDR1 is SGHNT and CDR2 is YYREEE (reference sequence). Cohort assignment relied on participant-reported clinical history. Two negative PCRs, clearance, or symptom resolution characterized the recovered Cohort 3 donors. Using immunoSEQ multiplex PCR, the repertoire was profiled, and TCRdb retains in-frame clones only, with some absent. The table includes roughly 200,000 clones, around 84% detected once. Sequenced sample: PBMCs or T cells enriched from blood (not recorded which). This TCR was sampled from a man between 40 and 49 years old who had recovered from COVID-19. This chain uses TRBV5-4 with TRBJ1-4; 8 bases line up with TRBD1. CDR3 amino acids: CASSLKGQEGEKLFF. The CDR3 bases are TGTGCCAGCAGCTTGAAGGGACAGGAGGGTGAAAAACTGTTTTTT.